This is a list of T cell receptor beta chains from one sample in a study of blood T cells in healthy people across ages. MiXCR, run by TCRdb on the 5' RACE reads, gives a single entry per CDR3 protein. In the table there are around 1.5 million distinct CDR3 sequences, approximately 59% of which are singletons. Sample: blood. Receptor source: a man aged 18 to 30 in good health. Both conserved end residues are trimmed from each CDR3. The D gene is left open where the match is weak.

CDR3aa: ASLISGIGELF; v_gene: TRBV2; d_gene: TRBD2
CDR3aa: ASSELGMGAEPF; v_gene: TRBV25-1; d_gene: NA
CDR3aa: ASSLASRGGSGEQF; v_gene: TRBV11-1; d_gene: TRBD2
CDR3aa: ADRNEGVDTQY; v_gene: TRBV7-2; d_gene: NA
CDR3aa: ASTQGPSNEKLF; v_gene: TRBV6-1; d_gene: TRBD1
CDR3aa: ASSQGGGIYNEQF; v_gene: TRBV4-1; d_gene: NA
CDR3aa: SARIQGRSYEQY; v_gene: TRBV20-1; d_gene: NA
CDR3aa: SAPTGGYHTEAF; v_gene: TRBV20-1; d_gene: TRBD1
CDR3aa: ASSFRIVDTEAF; v_gene: TRBV28; d_gene: NA
CDR3aa: ATSREGPPDSPLH; v_gene: TRBV15; d_gene: NA
CDR3aa: ASSSTQETQY; v_gene: TRBV5-1; d_gene: NA
CDR3aa: ASSPEMSPYGYT; v_gene: TRBV7-2; d_gene: NA
CDR3aa: ASSSRGVREPPNTIY; v_gene: TRBV7-9; d_gene: NA
CDR3aa: AIRGLNIGGTDTQY; v_gene: TRBV10-3; d_gene: NA
CDR3aa: SVENWGGLYGYT; v_gene: TRBV29-1; d_gene: NA
CDR3aa: AIVPRDISDTQY; v_gene: TRBV28; d_gene: NA
CDR3aa: ASSQTGGTNYEQY; v_gene: TRBV4-2; d_gene: NA
CDR3aa: ASSHRAASMNTEAF; v_gene: TRBV11-1; d_gene: NA
CDR3aa: SAIIGSTYEQY; v_gene: TRBV20-1; d_gene: NA
CDR3aa: ASNMDSGRGETQY; v_gene: TRBV4-1; d_gene: TRBD2
CDR3aa: ASSAGGGGEQY; v_gene: TRBV3-1; d_gene: NA
CDR3aa: SARDRFHEQY; v_gene: TRBV20-1; d_gene: TRBD1
CDR3aa: SAPKTGGENTEAF; v_gene: TRBV20-1; d_gene: TRBD1
CDR3aa: SVEDHRAVRYGYT; v_gene: TRBV29-1; d_gene: NA
CDR3aa: ASSSDRGLRYGYT; v_gene: TRBV5-1; d_gene: TRBD1
CDR3aa: SARDRWLAFYNEQF; v_gene: TRBV20-1; d_gene: NA
CDR3aa: SARTRGRIYEQY; v_gene: TRBV20-1; d_gene: TRBD1